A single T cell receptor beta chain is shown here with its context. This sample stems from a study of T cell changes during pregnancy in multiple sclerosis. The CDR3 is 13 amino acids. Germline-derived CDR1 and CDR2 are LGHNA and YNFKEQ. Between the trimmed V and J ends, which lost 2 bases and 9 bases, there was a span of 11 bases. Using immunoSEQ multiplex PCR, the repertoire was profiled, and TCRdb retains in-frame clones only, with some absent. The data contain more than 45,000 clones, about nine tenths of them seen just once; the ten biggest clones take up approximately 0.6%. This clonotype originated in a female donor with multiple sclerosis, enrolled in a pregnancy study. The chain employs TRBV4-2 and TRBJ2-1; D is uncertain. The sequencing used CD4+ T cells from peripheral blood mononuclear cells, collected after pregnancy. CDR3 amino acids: CASSQRLTGEQFF. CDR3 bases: TGTGCCAGCAGCCAACGACTCACCGGTGAGCAGTTCTTC.